This T cell receptor (beta chain) is drawn from a study of shared clonotypes between healthy human individuals (dated by TCRdb to 2018 to 2021). Looking at the study overall: The cohort comprised two women and a few men aged 18 to 49 years. For each donor, three plates each were used for CD4 naive and CD4 memory, two plates were used for CD8 naive, and one plate was used for CD8 memory. To estimate repertoire size and how much clonotypes are shared between individuals, the study performed deep sequencing of blood TCR repertoires from a few healthy adults. Between about 0.8 and 9 billion PBMCs per donor were obtained by leukapheresis. Different laboratories and diverse techniques were used to prepare libraries and sequence TCR repertoires, to increase sequencing depth and limit assay-specific biases.

Results and caveats for the whole study, not just this receptor: Based on pairwise subsampling, the degree of clonotype sharing among donors was expected to be affected by sequencing depth. The small number of donors limited the genetic and exposure-history diversity represented. Naive subsets generally had larger estimated clonotype richness than memory subsets. Sampling was restricted to blood, and TCR repertoires in tissues likely differ from the TCR repertoires found in blood. Higher generation probabilities were observed for clonotypes shared by all four sorted-subset donors than for non-shared clonotypes. Roughly 5% of naive CD4, 3.5% of naive CD8, 2.3% of memory CD4, and 0.4% of memory CD8 clonotypes were shared across a few donors. Even with the large sequencing depth, rarefaction of the sorted-subset datasets indicated that sequencing was incomplete.

Using the deep immunoSEQ assay, TCR CDR3 regions were amplified from genomic DNA by multiplex PCR. Genomic DNA extracted from each cell subset was distributed evenly over all wells of several immunoSEQ 96-well plates, and each plate served as one replicate. Each replicate PCR for sorted subsets received around 200 ng genomic DNA, equal to about 30,000 T cell genomes. Purified libraries were measured with a Qubit 3.0 fluorometer, size-checked on a Bioanalyzer 2100, and measured again with the KAPA Library Quantification kit. Each immunoSEQ 96-well plate was sequenced on its own single-read 150-cycle Illumina NextSeq 550 flow cell. In the source study's methods: Because the immunoSEQ output included only junctional sequences and no quality scores, the filtering could not be the same as the filtering used for full-length reads. To assign V/J genes and CDR3, sequences were annotated using PyIR, a Python wrapper for IgBLAST v1.9, with IMGT germline references. Reads were filtered out if the reads had weak V/J assignments (E-value above 1e-6), no CDR3, stop codons, out-of-frame junctions, or ambiguous translated residues. V3J clonotypes were defined by identical inferred V gene, J gene, and CDR3 amino acid sequence. Percentage overlap between repertoires was computed as shared unique clonotypes divided by the size of the smaller repertoire. Richness of each repertoire was evaluated using RTK rarefaction, the Chao1 estimator, and Recon v2.1 estimates of unobserved clonotypes. OLGA was used to compute generation probabilities for all TCRbeta clonotypes that the gDNA method yielded from a handful of donors. TCRdb retrieved this table from immuneACCESS and kept in-frame rearrangements only. Not all clones are present; in checked studies, unresolved V genes account for under half, and no reason is known for the remainder. D and trimming were read from the DNA, whereas the V and J calls and clone size are those reported in that table. This sample gives under 2.5 million clones in total; 80% to 95% of them show up just once. 0.37% of the sample is in the top ten clones.

Compared with germline, V lacks 5 bases and J lacks 7 bases; bases without a gene match: 7. CDR1 and CDR2, per the germline V gene, are MGHDK and SYGVNS. The CDR3, from cysteine to phenylalanine, totals 15 residues. Only CDR3 DNA remains: 45 bases, in frame from the first base. About this clone: The specificity of this receptor is unknown. Per-nucleotide qualities are absent, and no much larger clonotype sits a single base away.

Donors were healthy HIV-negative adults with no recently reported acute infections or vaccinations. Every donor was a Caucasian adult residing in Nashville, Tennessee, USA. Magnetic negative selection was used to enrich CD4+ T cells, after which naive cells were positively selected on CD45RA and the negative fraction became the memory subset. After blood collection by leukapheresis, PBMCs were isolated using Ficoll-Histopaque density gradient centrifugation and then cryopreserved in the vapor phase of liquid nitrogen. Analytical flow cytometry was used to check the purity and quantity of every magnetically sorted T cell population. Genomic DNA was isolated from each sorted fraction and quantified by UV absorbance on a Nanodrop 2000c.

Sequenced input: naive CD4+ T cells from PBMCs. Interpreted using the paper, the cell subset or site label stands for: CD45RA+ positively selected. The clonotype originates from a man aged 18 to 29 in good health. Some clones in this sample may be carry-over from other donors' samples. The chain joins TRBV25-1 to TRBJ2-1; TRBD2 agrees with 11 junctional bases. CDR3 region: CASSPSGRIRNEQFF. The DNA sequence is TGTGCCAGCAGTCCTAGCGGGAGGATAAGAAATGAGCAGTTCTTC.